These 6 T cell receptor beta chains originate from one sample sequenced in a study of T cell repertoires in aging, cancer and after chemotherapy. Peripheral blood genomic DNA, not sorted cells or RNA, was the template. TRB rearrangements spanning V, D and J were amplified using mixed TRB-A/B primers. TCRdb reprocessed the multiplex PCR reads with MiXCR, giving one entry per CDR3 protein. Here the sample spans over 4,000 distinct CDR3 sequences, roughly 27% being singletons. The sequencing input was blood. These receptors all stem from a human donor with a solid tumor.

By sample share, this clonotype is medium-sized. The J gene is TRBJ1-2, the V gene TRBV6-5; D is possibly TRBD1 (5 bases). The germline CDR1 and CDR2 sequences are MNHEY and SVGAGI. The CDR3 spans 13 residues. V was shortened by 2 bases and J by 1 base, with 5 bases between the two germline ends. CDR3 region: CASSYDSNYGYTF. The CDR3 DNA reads TGTGCCAGCAGTTACGACAGTAACTATGGCTACACCTTC.

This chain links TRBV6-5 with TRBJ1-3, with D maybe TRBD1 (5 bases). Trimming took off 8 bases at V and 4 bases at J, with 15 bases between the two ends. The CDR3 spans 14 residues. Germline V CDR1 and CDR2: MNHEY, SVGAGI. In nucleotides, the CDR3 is TGTGCCAGCCGGAAAGGGGTGTGCGGAAACACCATATATTTT. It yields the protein CASRKGVCGNTIYF.

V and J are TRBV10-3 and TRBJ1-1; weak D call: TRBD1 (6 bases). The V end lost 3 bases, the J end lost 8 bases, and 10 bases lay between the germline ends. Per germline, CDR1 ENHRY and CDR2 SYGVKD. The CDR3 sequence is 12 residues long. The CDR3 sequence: CAISELGTEAFF. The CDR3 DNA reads TGTGCCATCAGTGAATTGGGGACAGAAGCTTTCTTT.

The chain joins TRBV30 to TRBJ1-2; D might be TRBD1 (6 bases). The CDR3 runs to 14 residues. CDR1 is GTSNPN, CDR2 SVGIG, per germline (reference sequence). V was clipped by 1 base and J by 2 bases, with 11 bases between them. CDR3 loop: CAWSERTGNYGYTF. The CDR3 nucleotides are TGTGCCTGGAGTGAGCGAACAGGGAACTATGGCTACACCTTC.

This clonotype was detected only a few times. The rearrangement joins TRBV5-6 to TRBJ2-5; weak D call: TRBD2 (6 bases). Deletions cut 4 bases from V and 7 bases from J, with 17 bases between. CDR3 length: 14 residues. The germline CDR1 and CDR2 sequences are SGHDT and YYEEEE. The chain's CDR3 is CASSPGAAGWTQYF. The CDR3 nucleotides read TGTGCCAGCAGCCCTGGGGCGGCGGGGTGGACCCAGTACTTC.

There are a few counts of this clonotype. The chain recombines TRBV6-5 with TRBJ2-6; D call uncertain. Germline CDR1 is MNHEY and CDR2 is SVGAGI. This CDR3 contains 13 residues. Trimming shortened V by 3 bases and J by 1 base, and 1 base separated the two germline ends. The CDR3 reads CASSYSGANVLTF. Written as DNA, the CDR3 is TGTGCCAGCAGTTATTCTGGGGCCAACGTCCTGACTTTC.